This entry is about one T cell receptor beta chain. The antigen is not known. PCR amplification relied on 60 Vbeta primers (plus 13 Jbeta primers). Clones were read by immunoSEQ multiplex PCR, and TCRdb kept only the in-frame ones, dropping some. The sample yields some 180,000 clones, roughly 78% seen once. The V end lost 1 base, the J end lost 4 bases, and 8 bases lay between the germline ends. Germline-derived CDR1 and CDR2 are MNHEY and SVGAGI. This CDR3 spans 14 amino acids. These data come from a study of cytomegalovirus exposure and HLA in healthy donors. Whole-study results and caveats: The authors later found HLA-associated TCR beta chains more clonally expanded than equally common others. Researchers counted 180 or so TCR beta chains as cytomegalovirus-associated.

This sequence was found in a woman under 40 in good health and CMV-seropositive. The rearrangement joins TRBV6-5 to TRBJ1-3, with D hard to call. Sample: PBMCs. CDR3 coding DNA: TGTGCCAGCAGTTACTTTAAAGCAGGAAACACCATATATTTT. It specifies CASSYFKAGNTIYF.